This T cell receptor (beta chain) stems from a study of T cells in Graves' hyperthyroidism and ophthalmopathy. Looked up from germline, CDR1 is KGHDR and CDR2 is SFDVKD. The CDR3 spans 14 residues. Researchers took RNA transcripts and amplified the TCR beta CDR3 regions from them. HTBI primers were the set used in a first-round RT-PCR of the TCR CDR3. TCRdb independently ran MiXCR on the multiplex PCR reads; one entry per CDR3 protein. The sample holds some 510,000 distinct CDR3 sequences, roughly 46% seen once. The sequence came from a young woman with Graves' hyperthyroidism. Sequencing was done on a sample of peripheral blood or thyroid tissue (not recorded which). The V gene is TRBV24-1, the J gene TRBJ1-5; D might be TRBD1 (6 bases). The CDR3 region has the DNA TGTGCACTAGGGGGACTACTTAGCAATCAGCCCCAGCATTTT. Amino acid sequence: CALGGLLSNQPQHF.